These T cell receptor beta chains were read from a single sample in a study of early T cells in non-severe SARS-CoV-2 infection. TCRdb analysed the 5' RACE reads with MiXCR anew, one entry per CDR3 protein. This table has about 97,000 distinct CDR3 sequences, under 15% appearing once. Sequences were obtained from whole blood. The receptors here all came from an adult who was a healthcare worker with PCR-confirmed SARS-CoV-2 infection or an uninfected control (not recorded which). Both conserved end residues are trimmed from each CDR3. The order of the fields is CDR3 protein, J gene, V gene, clone size. Only some rows state a clone size, as once, few, many or a class for expanded clones.

ASRYRGTIEQF,TRBJ2-1,TRBV7-8,.
ASSPAGLAGVNIQY,TRBJ2-4,TRBV28,many
ASSLRLGGRELF,TRBJ2-2,TRBV7-2,many
ASSLRDRWYEAF,TRBJ1-1,TRBV6-5,many
SVRPGHTYTEAF,TRBJ1-1,TRBV20-1,many
ASSQDHGGGDEQF,TRBJ2-1,TRBV4-3,.
ASSYGAGWDTDTQY,TRBJ2-3,TRBV6-2/TRBV6-3,few
SVGQGNSNQPQH,TRBJ1-5,TRBV29-1,few
ASSQPGTGSYEQY,TRBJ2-7,TRBV3-1,few
ASSLVGGPGGNTIY,TRBJ1-3,TRBV7-8,few
ASSSDRPNEQF,TRBJ2-1,TRBV28,many
ATLSGRDSGELF,TRBJ2-2,TRBV11-2,.
ASSLGDGDEQY,TRBJ2-7,TRBV12-3/TRBV12-4,.
AISVRQGAVYGYT,TRBJ1-2,TRBV10-3,many
ASSGQGPYRQGTQY,TRBJ2-5,TRBV28,few
ASSPRGQGEGNEQF,TRBJ2-1,TRBV7-9,few
ASQERDYGYT,TRBJ1-2,TRBV6-2/TRBV6-3,.
SAASGRTTDTQY,TRBJ2-3,TRBV20-1,few
ASKTYNNEQF,TRBJ2-1,TRBV2,.
ASSPGAGRGYEQY,TRBJ2-7,TRBV18,.
ASSSRQVPHEQY,TRBJ2-7,TRBV11-2,many
ASSPGLKKETQY,TRBJ2-5,TRBV12-3/TRBV12-4,.
ASSLFGTIWNAEAF,TRBJ1-1,TRBV12-3/TRBV12-4,.